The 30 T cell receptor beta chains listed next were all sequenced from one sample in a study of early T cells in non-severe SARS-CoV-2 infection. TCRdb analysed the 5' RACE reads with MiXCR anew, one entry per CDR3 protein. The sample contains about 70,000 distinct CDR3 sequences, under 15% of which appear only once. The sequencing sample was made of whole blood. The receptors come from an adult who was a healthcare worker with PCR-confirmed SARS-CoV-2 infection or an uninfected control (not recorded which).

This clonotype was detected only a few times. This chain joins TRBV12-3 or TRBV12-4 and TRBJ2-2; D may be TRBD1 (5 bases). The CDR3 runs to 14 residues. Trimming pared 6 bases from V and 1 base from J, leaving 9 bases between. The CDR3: CASSPGQNTGELFF. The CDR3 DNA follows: TGTGCCAGCAGCCCCGGACAGAACACCGGGGAGCTGTTTTTT.

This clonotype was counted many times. CDR3 nucleotides: TGCGCCAGCAGCTGGGGAGGCGTGAACACTGAAGCTTTCTTT. The encoded protein is CASSWGGVNTEAFF. J is TRBJ1-1 and V is TRBV5-1, with D unclear. CDR3 size: 14 residues. The V gene lost 3 bases and the J gene lost 0 bases, with 9 bases spanning the gap. Per the germline V gene, CDR1 is SGHRS and CDR2 is YFSETQ.

The CDR3 loop is CASSESTGGYGYTF. The CDR3 region has the DNA TGTGCCAGCAGTGAGTCGACAGGGGGATACGGCTACACCTTC. The chain employs TRBV12-3 or TRBV12-4 and TRBJ1-2; 9 bases are shared with TRBD1. Trimming cost V 5 bases and J 8 bases; bases outside gene matches: 9. There are 14 residues in the CDR3.

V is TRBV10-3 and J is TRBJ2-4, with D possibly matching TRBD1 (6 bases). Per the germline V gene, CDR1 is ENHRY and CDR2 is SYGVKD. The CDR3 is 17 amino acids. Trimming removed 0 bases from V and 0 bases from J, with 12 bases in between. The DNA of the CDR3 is TGTGCCATCAGTGAGTCGCAGGACAGACAAGCCAAAAACATTCAGTACTTC. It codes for CAISESQDRQAKNIQYF.

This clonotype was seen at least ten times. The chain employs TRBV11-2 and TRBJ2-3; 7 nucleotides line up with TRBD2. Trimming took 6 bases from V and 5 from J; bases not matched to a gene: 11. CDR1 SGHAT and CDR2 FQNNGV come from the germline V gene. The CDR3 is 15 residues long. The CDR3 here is CASRPRLAIGDTQYF. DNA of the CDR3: TGTGCCAGCAGACCGAGACTAGCTATTGGAGATACGCAGTATTTT.

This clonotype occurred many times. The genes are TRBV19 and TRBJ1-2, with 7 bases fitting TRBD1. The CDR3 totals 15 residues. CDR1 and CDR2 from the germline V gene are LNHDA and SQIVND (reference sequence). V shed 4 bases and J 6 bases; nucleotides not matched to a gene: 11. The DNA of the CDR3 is TGTGCCAGTAGTACCTCAGTAGTGACAGGGAATGGCTACACCTTC. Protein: CASSTSVVTGNGYTF.

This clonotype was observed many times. This CDR3 is CASSPGIGPGELFF. CDR3 sequence (DNA): TGTGCCAGCAGTCCAGGGATTGGGCCCGGGGAGCTGTTTTTT. The chain uses TRBV12-3 or TRBV12-4 and TRBJ2-2, with D possibly being TRBD1 (5 bases). V gave up 5 bases and J gave up 6 bases, with 13 bases separating them. The CDR3 runs 14 residues.

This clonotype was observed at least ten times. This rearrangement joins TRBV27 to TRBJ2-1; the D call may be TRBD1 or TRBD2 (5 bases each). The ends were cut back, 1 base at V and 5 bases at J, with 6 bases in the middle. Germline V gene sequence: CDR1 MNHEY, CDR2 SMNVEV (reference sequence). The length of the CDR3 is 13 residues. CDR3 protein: CASSLWGNNEQFF. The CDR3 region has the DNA TGTGCCAGCAGTTTATGGGGGAACAATGAGCAGTTCTTC.

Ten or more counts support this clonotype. The CDR3 protein is CASSGDRANEQFF. CDR3 sequence (DNA): TGTGCCAGCAGCGGGGACAGGGCGAACGAGCAGTTCTTC. The V gene is TRBV5-5, the J gene TRBJ2-1; 9 bases are shared with TRBD1. There are 13 residues in the CDR3. V was clipped by 4 bases and J by 10 bases; unmatched bases: 6. CDR1 SGHKS and CDR2 YYEKEE come from the germline V gene (reference sequence).

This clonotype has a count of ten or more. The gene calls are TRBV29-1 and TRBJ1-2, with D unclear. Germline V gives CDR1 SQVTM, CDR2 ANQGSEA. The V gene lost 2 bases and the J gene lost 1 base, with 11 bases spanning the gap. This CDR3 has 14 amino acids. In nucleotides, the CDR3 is TGCAGCGTTGAACCCAGACACCTTAACTATGGCTACACCTTC. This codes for CSVEPRHLNYGYTF.

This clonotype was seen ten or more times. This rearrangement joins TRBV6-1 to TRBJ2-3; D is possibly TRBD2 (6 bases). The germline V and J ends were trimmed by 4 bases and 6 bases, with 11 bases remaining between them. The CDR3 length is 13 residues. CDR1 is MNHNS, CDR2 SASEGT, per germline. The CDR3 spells CASSVGGYDTQYF. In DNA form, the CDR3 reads TGTGCCAGCAGTGTGGGGGGTTACGATACGCAGTATTTT.

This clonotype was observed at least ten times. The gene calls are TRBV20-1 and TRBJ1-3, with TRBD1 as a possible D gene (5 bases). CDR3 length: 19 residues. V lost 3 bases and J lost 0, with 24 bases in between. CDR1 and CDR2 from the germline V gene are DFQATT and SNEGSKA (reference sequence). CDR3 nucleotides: TGCAGTGCTAGGCCCCCGGGACGGGAAAGACCTTACTCTGGAAACACCATATATTTT. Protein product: CSARPPGRERPYSGNTIYF.

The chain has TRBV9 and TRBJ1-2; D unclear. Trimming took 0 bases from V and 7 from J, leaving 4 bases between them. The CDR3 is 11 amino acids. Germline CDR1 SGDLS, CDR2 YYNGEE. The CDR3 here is CASSVDGGYTF. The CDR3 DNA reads TGTGCCAGCAGCGTAGACGGTGGCTACACCTTC.

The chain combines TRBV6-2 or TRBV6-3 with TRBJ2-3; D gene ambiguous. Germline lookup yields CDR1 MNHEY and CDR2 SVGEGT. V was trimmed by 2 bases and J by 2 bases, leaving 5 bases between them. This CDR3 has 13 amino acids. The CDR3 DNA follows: TGTGCCAGCAGTTACCCATACACAGATACGCAGTATTTT. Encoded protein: CASSYPYTDTQYF.

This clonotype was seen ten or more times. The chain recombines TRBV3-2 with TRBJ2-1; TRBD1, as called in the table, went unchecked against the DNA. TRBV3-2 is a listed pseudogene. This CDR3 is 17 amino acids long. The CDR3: CASSPEMGGRSYNEQFF. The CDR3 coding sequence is TGTGCCAGCAGCCCAGAAATGGGCGGTCGCTCCTACAATGAGCAGTTCTTC.

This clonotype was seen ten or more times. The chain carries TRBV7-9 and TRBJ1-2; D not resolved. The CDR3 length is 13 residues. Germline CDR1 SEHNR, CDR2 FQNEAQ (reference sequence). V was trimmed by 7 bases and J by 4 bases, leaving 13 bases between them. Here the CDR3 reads CASTTGPLYGYTF. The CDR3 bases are TGTGCCAGCACTACGGGTCCCCTCTATGGCTACACCTTC.

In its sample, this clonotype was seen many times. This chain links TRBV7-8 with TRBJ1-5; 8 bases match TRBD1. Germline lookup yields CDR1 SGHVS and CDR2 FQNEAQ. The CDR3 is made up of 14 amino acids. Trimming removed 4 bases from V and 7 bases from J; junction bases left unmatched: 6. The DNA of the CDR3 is TGTGCCAGCAGCTCTTCAGGGGGCGGACAGCCCCAGCATTTT. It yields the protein CASSSSGGGQPQHF.

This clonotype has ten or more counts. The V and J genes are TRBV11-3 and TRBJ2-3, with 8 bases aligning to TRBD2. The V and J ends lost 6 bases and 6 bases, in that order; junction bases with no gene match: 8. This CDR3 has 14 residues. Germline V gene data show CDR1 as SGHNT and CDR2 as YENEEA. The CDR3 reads CASSHTSGWDTQYF. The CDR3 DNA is TGTGCCAGCAGTCATACTAGCGGCTGGGATACGCAGTATTTT.

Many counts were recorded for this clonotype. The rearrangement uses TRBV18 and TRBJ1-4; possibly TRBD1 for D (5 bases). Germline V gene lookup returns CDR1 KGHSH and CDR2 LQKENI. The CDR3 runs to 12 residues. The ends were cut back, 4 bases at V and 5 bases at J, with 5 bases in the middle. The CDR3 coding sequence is TGTGCCAGCTCACGACAGAATGAAAAACTGTTTTTT. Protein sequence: CASSRQNEKLFF.

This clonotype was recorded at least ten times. CDR3 in amino acids: CSARSPLSYEQYF. CDR3 in DNA: TGCAGTGCTAGGTCACCGCTCTCCTACGAGCAGTACTTC. This chain links TRBV20-1 with TRBJ2-7; D is unclear. Per the germline V gene, CDR1 is DFQATT and CDR2 is SNEGSKA (reference sequence). Trimming removed 3 bases from V and 0 bases from J, with 9 bases in between. This CDR3 has 13 residues.

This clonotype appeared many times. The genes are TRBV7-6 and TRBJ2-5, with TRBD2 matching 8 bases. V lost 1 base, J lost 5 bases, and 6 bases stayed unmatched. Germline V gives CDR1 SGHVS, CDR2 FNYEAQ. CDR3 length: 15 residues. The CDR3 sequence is CASSLGGTRRETQYF. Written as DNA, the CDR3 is TGTGCCAGCAGCTTAGGTGGGACTAGACGGGAGACCCAGTACTTC.

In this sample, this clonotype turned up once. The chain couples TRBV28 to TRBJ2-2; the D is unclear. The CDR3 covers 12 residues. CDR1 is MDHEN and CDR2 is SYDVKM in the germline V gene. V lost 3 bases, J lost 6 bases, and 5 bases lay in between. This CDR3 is CASSFVPGELFF. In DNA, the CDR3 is TGTGCCAGCAGTTTCGTCCCCGGGGAGCTGTTTTTT.

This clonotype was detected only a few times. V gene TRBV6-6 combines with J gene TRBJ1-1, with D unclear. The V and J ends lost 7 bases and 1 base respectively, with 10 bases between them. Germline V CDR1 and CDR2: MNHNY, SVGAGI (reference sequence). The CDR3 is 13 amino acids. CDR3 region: CASIKTENTEAFF. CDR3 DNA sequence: TGTGCCAGCATTAAAACAGAGAACACTGAAGCTTTCTTT.

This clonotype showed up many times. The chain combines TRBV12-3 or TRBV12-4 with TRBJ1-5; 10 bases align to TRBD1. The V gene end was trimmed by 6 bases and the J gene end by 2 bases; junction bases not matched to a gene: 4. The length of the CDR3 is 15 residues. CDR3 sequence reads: CASSSGTGGNQPQHF. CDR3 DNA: TGTGCCAGCAGCTCCGGGACAGGGGGCAATCAGCCCCAGCATTTT.

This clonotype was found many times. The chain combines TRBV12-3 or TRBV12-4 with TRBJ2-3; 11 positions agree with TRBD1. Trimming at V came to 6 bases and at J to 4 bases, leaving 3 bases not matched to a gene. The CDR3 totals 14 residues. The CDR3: CASSRTGGPDTQYF. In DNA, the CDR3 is TGTGCCAGCAGCCGGACAGGGGGCCCAGATACGCAGTATTTT.

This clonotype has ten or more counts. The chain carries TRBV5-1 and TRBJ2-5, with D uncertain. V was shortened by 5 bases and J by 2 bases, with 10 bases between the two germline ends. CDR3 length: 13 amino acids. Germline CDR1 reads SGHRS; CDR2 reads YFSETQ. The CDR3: CASRMSVQETQYF. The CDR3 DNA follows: TGCGCCAGCAGGATGTCGGTTCAAGAGACCCAGTACTTC. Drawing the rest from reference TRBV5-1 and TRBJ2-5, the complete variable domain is KAGVTQTPRYLIKTRGQQVTLSCSPISGHRSVSWYQQTPGQGLQFLFEYFSETQRNKGNFPGRFSGRQFSNSRSEMNVSTLELGDSALYLCASRMSVQETQYFGPGTRLLVL.

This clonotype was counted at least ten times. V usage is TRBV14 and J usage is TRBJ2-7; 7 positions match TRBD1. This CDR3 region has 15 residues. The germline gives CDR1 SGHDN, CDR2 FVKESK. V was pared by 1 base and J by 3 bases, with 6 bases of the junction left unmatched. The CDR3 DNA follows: TGTGCCAGCAGCCAAGGGGCAGGGGGAAACTACGAGCAGTACTTC. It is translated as CASSQGAGGNYEQYF.

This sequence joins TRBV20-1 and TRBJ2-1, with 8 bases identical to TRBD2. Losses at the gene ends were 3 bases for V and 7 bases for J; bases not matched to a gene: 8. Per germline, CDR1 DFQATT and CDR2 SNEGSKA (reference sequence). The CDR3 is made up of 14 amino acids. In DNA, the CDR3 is TGCAGTGCTAGTTTGCGCGGGAGGCTTAATGAGCAGTTCTTC. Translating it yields CSASLRGRLNEQFF.

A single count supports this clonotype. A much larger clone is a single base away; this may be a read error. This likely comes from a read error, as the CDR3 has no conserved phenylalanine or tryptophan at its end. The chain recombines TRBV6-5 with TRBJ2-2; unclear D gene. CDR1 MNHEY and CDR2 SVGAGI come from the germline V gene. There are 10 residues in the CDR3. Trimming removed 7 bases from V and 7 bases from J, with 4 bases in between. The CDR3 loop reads CASNDGELFS. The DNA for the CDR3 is TGTGCCAGCAACGACGGGGAGCTGTTTTCT.

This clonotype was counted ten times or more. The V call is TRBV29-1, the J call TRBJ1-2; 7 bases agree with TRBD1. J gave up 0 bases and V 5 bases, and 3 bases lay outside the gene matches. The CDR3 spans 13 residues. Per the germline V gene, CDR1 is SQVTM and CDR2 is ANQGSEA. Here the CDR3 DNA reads TGCAGCGTTCGACAGGGAGCTAACTATGGCTACACCTTC. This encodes CSVRQGANYGYTF.